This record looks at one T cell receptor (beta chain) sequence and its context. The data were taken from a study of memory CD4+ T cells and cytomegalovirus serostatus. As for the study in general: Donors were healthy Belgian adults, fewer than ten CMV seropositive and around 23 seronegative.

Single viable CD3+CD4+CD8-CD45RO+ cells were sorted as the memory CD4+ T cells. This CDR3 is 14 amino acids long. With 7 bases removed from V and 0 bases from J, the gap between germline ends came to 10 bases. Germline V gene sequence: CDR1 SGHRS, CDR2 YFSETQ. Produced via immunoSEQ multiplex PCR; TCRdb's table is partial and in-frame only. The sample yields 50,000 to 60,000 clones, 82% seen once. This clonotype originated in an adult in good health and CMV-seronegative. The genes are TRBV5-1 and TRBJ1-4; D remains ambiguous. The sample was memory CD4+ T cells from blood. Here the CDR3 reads CASQDGSTNEKLFF. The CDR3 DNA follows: TGCGCCAGCCAGGACGGTTCAACTAATGAAAAACTGTTTTTT.